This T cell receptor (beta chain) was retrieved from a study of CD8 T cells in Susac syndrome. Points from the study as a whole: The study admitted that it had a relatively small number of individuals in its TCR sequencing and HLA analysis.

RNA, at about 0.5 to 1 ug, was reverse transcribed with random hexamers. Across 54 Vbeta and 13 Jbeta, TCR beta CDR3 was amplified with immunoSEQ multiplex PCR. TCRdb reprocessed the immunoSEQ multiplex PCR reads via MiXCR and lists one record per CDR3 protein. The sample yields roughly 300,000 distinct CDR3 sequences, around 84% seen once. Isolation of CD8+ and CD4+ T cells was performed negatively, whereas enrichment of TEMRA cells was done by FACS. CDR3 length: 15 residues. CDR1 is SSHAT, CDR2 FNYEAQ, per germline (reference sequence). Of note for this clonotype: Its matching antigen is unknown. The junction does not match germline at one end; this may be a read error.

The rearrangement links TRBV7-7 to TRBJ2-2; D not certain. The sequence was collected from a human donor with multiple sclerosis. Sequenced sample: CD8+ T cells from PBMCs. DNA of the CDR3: TGTGCTAGCAGCTTATTAACGCCTGGGGCCGGGGAGCTGTTTTTT. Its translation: CASSLLTPGAGELFF. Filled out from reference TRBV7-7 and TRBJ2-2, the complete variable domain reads GAGVSQSPRYKVTKRGQDVTLRCDPISSHATLYWYQQALGQGPEFLTYFNYEAQPDKSGLPSDRFSAERPEGSISTLTIQRTEQRDSAMYRCASSLLTPGAGELFFGEGSRLTVL.